This T cell receptor beta chain was identified during a study of shared clonotypes between healthy human individuals (dated by TCRdb to 2020 to 2021). For the wider study: A couple of women and a few men aged 18 to 49 years were included in the cohort. For each donor, CD4 naive and CD4 memory were each run on three plates, CD8 naive on two plates, and CD8 memory on one plate. Blood TCR repertoires of about 5 healthy adults were deeply sequenced to estimate repertoire size and the extent of clonotype sharing between individuals. To increase sequencing depth and limit assay-specific biases, different laboratories used diverse techniques to prepare libraries and sequence TCR repertoires. Per donor, leukapheresis produced somewhere between about 0.9 and 10 billion PBMCs.

TCR CDR3 regions were amplified from genomic DNA by multiplex PCR using the deep immunoSEQ assay. Genomic DNA extracted from each cell subset was distributed evenly over all wells of several immunoSEQ 96-well plates, and each plate served as one replicate. For sorted subsets, 150 to 200 ng genomic DNA, equal to 25,000 to 35,000 T cell genomes, was loaded into each replicate PCR. Purified libraries were quantified with a Qubit 3.0 fluorometer, sized on a Bioanalyzer 2100, and re-quantified with the KAPA Library Quantification kit. Each immunoSEQ 96-well plate was sequenced on its own single-read 150-cycle Illumina NextSeq 550 flow cell. Turning to the authors' computational methods: Because only junctional sequences without quality scores were contained in the immunoSEQ output, filtering matching that applied to full-length reads could not be performed. To assign V/J genes and CDR3, sequences were annotated against IMGT germline references using PyIR, a Python wrapper for IgBLAST v1.9. Reads with weak V/J assignments (E-value above 1e-6), missing CDR3, stop codons, out-of-frame junctions, or ambiguous translated residues were removed. V3J clonotypes were defined by identical inferred V gene, J gene, and CDR3 amino acid sequence. Percentage overlap between repertoires was calculated by dividing the number of shared unique clonotypes by the size of the smaller repertoire. Repertoire richness was assessed with RTK rarefaction, the Chao1 estimator, and Recon v2.1 estimates of unobserved clonotypes. For all TCRbeta clonotypes obtained by the gDNA method from a handful of donors, generation probabilities were computed with OLGA. TCRdb retrieved this table from immuneACCESS and kept in-frame rearrangements only. Not all clones are present; in checked studies, unresolved V genes account for under half, and no reason is known for the remainder. V, J and clone size are taken as reported in that table, and D and trimming were inferred from the DNA itself. The sample data list about 2.3 million clones, and just under 95% of these were observed just once. 0.37% of the sample belongs to the ten largest clones.

What the study reported, not specific to this receptor: Compared with non-shared clonotypes, the clonotypes found in all four sorted-subset donors had higher generation probabilities. Across a few donors, roughly 5% of naive CD4, over 3% of naive CD8, under 2.5% of memory CD4, and 0.3% to 0.45% of memory CD8 clonotypes were shared. Because the study included only a small number of donors, the genetic and exposure-history diversity represented was limited. Even with the large sequencing depth, rarefaction of the sorted-subset datasets indicated that sequencing was incomplete. Sampling was restricted to blood, and TCR repertoires in tissues likely differ from the TCR repertoires found in blood. Pairwise subsampling led to the expectation that sequencing depth would affect the degree of clonotype sharing among donors. Estimated clonotype richness was generally larger for naive than for memory subsets.

A single count supports this clone. Its antigen is still unknown. No much larger clonotype is one base removed from it; base qualities were not supplied. The donors were healthy, HIV-negative adults who had no recently reported acute infections or vaccinations. Every donor was a Caucasian adult living in Nashville, Tennessee, USA. CD4+ T cells were enriched by magnetic negative selection, after which naive cells were positively selected on CD45RA and the negative fraction was taken as the memory subset. After blood collection by leukapheresis, PBMCs were isolated using Ficoll-Histopaque density gradient centrifugation and then cryopreserved in the vapor phase of liquid nitrogen. Analytical flow cytometry was used to check the purity and quantity of every magnetically sorted T cell population. Genomic DNA was isolated from each sorted fraction and quantified by UV absorbance on a Nanodrop 2000c. Clipping removes 4 bases from V and 7 bases from J, with 10 as the unmatched junction base count. Measured from the cysteine to the phenylalanine, the CDR3 is 16 residues long. Solely the CDR3 DNA is kept, with 48 bases framed from the first base. CDR1 and CDR2 (MNHNS, SASEGT) derive from the germline V gene.

The chain links TRBV6-1 with TRBJ1-2, and TRBD1 matches 12 of the central bases. The sample taken for sequencing was naive CD4+ T cells from PBMCs. Interpreted using the paper, the cell subset or site label stands for: CD45RA+ positively selected. This TCR derives from a man between 18 and 29 years old in good health. Some clones in this sample may be carry-over from other donors' samples. The base sequence is TGTGCCAGCAGTGTTCCGGGGGACAGGGGGCTTGGTGGCTACACCTTC. Protein translation: CASSVPGDRGLGGYTF.